This TCR beta chain is from a study of cytomegalovirus exposure and HLA in healthy donors. PCR primers comprised 60 Vbeta and 13 Jbeta primers. Here immunoSEQ multiplex PCR was the method, and the copy in TCRdb shows in-frame clones only, minus some. Of a few hundred thousand clones listed, around nine tenths are singletons. Study outcomes and limitations: Productive status was seen about 90% or about 30% of the time for most TCR beta V segments in an earlier analysis.

Trimming cost V 5 bases and J 4 bases, with 14 bases left between them. The CDR3 has 14 amino acids. CDR1 is PRHDT and CDR2 is FYEKMQ in the germline V gene (reference sequence). As regards this clone: Antigen: not known.

This clonotype was obtained from a girl aged 2 to 10 in good health and CMV-seronegative. The V and J genes are TRBV13 and TRBJ1-1; perhaps TRBD1 as D (6 bases). Material for sequencing was PBMCs. CDR3: CASSRAGASTEAFF. In DNA form, the CDR3 reads TGTGCCAGCAGCCGCGCAGGGGCGAGCACTGAAGCTTTCTTT.